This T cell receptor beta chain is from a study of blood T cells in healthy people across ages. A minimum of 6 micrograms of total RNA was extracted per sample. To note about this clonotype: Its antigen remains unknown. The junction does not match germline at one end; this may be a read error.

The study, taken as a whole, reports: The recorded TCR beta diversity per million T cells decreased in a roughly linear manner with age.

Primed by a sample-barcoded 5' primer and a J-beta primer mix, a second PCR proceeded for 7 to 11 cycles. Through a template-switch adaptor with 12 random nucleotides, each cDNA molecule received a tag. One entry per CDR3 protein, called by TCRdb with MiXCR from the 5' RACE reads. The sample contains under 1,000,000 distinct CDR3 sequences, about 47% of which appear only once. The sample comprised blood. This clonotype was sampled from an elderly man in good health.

The CDR3 DNA follows: TGTGCCGGCAGCCCCAACTTGCGGGGGATCACCTACAATGAGCAGTTCTTC. It codes for CAGSPNLRGITYNEQFF. V gene TRBV7-9 combines with J gene TRBJ2-1; 7 bases line up with TRBD2. Per the germline V gene, CDR1 is SEHNR and CDR2 is FQNEAQ (reference sequence). This CDR3 is built from 17 residues.